The present T cell receptor (beta chain) was sequenced within a study of beta chain features in type 1 diabetes. Turning to the study itself: Age and gender were similar between patients and healthy donors, as were cell yields. Study conclusions and caveats: The naive, central memory and Treg TCRB repertoires of patients appeared to be more similar to one another than those of healthy donors.

Every donor provided one heparinised blood draw, which averaged approximately 100 mL. Each population that was sorted was more than 98% pure. The CDR3 extends over 13 amino acids. The V gene's germline CDR1 is GTSNPN and CDR2 SVGIG (reference sequence). The V and J ends lost 3 bases and 2 bases, in that order; junction bases with no gene match: 1. Only a few counts were recorded for this clone. Its antigen is not known. TCRB transcripts that were expressed got sequenced, as all of the isolated RNA had been reverse transcribed. Assay: immunoSEQ multiplex PCR; the TCRdb copy retains only in-frame clones and omits some. The sample contains under 400,000 clones, 10% to 15% of which appear only once.

Sequencing was done on a sample of naive CD4+ T cells from blood. The chain recombines TRBV30 with TRBJ2-5, with 9 positions matching TRBD1. The sequence was collected from a man aged 18 to 35 in good health. The CDR3 reads CAWSGQGQETQYF. The CDR3 region has the DNA TGTGCCTGGAGCGGACAGGGGCAAGAGACCCAGTACTTC.